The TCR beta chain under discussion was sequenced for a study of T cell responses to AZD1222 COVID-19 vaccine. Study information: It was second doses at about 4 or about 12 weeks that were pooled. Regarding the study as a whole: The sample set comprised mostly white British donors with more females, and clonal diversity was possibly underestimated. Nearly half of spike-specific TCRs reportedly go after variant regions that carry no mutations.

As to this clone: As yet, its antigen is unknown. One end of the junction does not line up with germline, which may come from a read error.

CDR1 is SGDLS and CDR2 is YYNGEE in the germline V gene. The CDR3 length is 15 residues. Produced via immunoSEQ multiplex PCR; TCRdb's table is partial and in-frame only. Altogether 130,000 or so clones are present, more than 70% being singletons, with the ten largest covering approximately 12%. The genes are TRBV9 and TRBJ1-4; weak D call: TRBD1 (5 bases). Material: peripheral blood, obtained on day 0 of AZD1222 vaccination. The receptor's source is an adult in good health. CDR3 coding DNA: TGTGCCAGCAGCGTAGACGGGGCAACTGATGAAAAACTGTTTTTT. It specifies CASSVDGATDEKLFF.